This is a list of T cell receptor beta chains from one sample in a study of T cell repertoires in cytomegalovirus infection. MiXCR was run by TCRdb on the reads, yielding one entry per CDR3 protein. This sample carries about 150,000 distinct CDR3 sequences, around a quarter of them seen once, and the ten largest clones take approximately 11%. The sample comprised PBMCs. The receptor source for this set is a human donor in good health (CMV status not recorded). Some clones in this sample may be carry-over from other donors' samples. Each CDR3 is given with its conserved first and last residue. D genes are given only for firm matches. Some rows have no size entry. The others give once, few or many, or a class for an expanded clone.

j_gene,v_gene,abundance,d_gene,CDR3aa,CDR3nt
TRBJ1-1,TRBV28,NA,NA,CASSFSRGKNTEAFF,TGTGCCAGCAGTTTTTCGAGGGGCAAGAACACTGAAGCTTTCTTT
TRBJ2-5,TRBV29-1,NA,NA,CSVQRAGETQYF,TGCAGCGTACAACGGGCCGGGGAGACCCAGTACTTC
TRBJ2-2,TRBV20-1,NA,TRBD2,CSAGLAGSGTGELFF,TGCAGTGCTGGACTAGCGGGGTCCGGCACCGGGGAGCTGTTTTTT
TRBJ2-1,TRBV25-1,NA,TRBD2,CASSETSGRANEQFF,TGTGCCAGCAGTGAGACTAGCGGGAGGGCCAATGAGCAGTTCTTC
TRBJ2-3,TRBV24-1,NA,NA,CATSSPVPTSTDTQYF,TGTGCCACCAGTAGCCCCGTTCCTACTAGCACAGATACGCAGTATTTT
TRBJ2-1,TRBV29-1,few,TRBD2,CSVDPGLAGGGSYNEQFF,TGCAGCGTTGATCCGGGACTAGCGGGGGGGGGGTCCTACAATGAGCAGTTCTTC
TRBJ2-5,TRBV29-1,few,TRBD2,CSVDLAGASGTTTQETQYF,TGCAGCGTTGATCTCGCGGGGGCTAGCGGGACAACTACACAAGAGACCCAGTACTTC
TRBJ2-3,TRBV5-1,few,NA,CASSLVGSGNTDTQYF,TGCGCCAGCAGCTTGGTTGGTAGCGGAAACACAGATACGCAGTATTTT
TRBJ2-1,TRBV6-1,NA,NA,CASSWTEGNEQFF,TGTGCCAGCAGTTGGACAGAGGGCAATGAGCAGTTCTTC
TRBJ2-2,TRBV4-3,few,NA,CASSQVTGVRELFF,TGCGCCAGCAGCCAAGTCACGGGAGTCCGGGAGCTGTTTTTT
TRBJ1-6,TRBV3-1,NA,NA,CATHTGNYNSPLHF,TGTGCCACCCACACAGGGAACTATAATTCACCCCTCCACTTT
TRBJ2-3,TRBV20-1,NA,TRBD2,CSARDLQWTRRSYTQYF,TGCAGTGCTAGAGACCTACAATGGACTAGGAGGAGTTATACGCAGTATTTT
TRBJ1-1,TRBV5-1,many,NA,CASSLAAGPASTEAFF,TGCGCCAGCAGCTTGGCGGCAGGGCCCGCTAGCACTGAAGCTTTCTTT
TRBJ2-7,TRBV18,few,TRBD2,CASSPVERAGEQYF,TGTGCCAGCTCACCAGTAGAGAGAGCGGGGGAGCAGTACTTC
TRBJ2-1,TRBV19,few,NA,CASSRGPGYEQFF,TGTGCCAGTAGTCGGGGCCCCGGATATGAGCAGTTCTTC
TRBJ2-7,TRBV11-2,few,NA,CASSFHHRALDEQYF,TGTGCCAGCAGCTTTCATCACAGGGCCCTTGACGAGCAGTACTTC
TRBJ2-5,TRBV6-5,NA,NA,CASSFGLAEETRYF,TGTGCCAGCAGTTTTGGGCTAGCAGAAGAGACCCGGTACTTC
TRBJ1-1,TRBV7-2,once,NA,CASSFNREPEAFF,TGTGCCAGCAGCTTCAACAGGGAGCCTGAAGCTTTCTTT
TRBJ2-7,TRBV3-1,NA,TRBD2,CASRLAGSYEQYF,TGTGCCAGCCGTCTAGCGGGATCCTACGAGCAGTACTTC
TRBJ1-6,TRBV7-2,many,NA,CASSLNINSPLHF,TGTGCCAGCAGCTTAAACATCAATTCACCCCTCCACTTT